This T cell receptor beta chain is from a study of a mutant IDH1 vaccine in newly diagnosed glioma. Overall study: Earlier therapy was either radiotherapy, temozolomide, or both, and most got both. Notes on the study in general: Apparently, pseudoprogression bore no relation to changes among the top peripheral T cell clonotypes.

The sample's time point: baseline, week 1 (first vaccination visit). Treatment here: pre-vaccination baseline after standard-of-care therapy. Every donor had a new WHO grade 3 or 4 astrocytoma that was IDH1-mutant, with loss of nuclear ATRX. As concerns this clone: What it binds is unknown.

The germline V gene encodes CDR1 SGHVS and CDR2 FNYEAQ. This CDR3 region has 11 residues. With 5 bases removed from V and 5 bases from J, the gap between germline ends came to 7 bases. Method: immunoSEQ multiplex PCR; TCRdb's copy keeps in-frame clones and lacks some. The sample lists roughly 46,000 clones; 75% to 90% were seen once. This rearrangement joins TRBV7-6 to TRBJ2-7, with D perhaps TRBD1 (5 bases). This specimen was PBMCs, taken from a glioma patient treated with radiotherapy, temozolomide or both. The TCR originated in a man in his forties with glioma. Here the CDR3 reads CASSLTDEQYF. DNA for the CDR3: TGTGCCAGCAGCCTGACAGACGAGCAGTACTTC.